This T cell receptor beta chain is drawn from a study of shared clonotypes between healthy human individuals. General study points: Among the subsets, naive ones generally showed larger estimated richness than memory ones. Around 5.4% of naive CD4 clonotypes were common to a handful of donors.

Every donor, a Caucasian adult, lived in Nashville, Tennessee. Some clones are missing from TCRdb's copy, which holds only in-frame ones; the method was immunoSEQ multiplex PCR. The repertoire holds millions of clones, with more than 90% as singletons. In germline, CDR1 is SGHRS, CDR2 YFSETQ. V lost 4 bases and J 1 base, leaving 11 bases between the germline ends. The CDR3 has 14 residues. On this clone: Its antigen is not known.

Sequenced: naive CD4+ T cells sorted from blood. The subset is: CD45RA+ positively selected. This clonotype originated in a man aged 18 to 35 in good health. The chain links TRBV5-1 to TRBJ2-5; possibly TRBD2 for D (6 bases). The CDR3 bases are TGCGCCAGCAGCGCCGGGACTTCCCAAGAGACCCAGTACTTC. It is translated as CASSAGTSQETQYF. The entire variable domain, with the rest obtained from reference TRBV5-1 and TRBJ2-5, is as follows: KAGVTQTPRYLIKTRGQQVTLSCSPISGHRSVSWYQQTPGQGLQFLFEYFSETQRNKGNFPGRFSGRQFSNSRSEMNVSTLELGDSALYLCASSAGTSQETQYFGPGTRLLVL.